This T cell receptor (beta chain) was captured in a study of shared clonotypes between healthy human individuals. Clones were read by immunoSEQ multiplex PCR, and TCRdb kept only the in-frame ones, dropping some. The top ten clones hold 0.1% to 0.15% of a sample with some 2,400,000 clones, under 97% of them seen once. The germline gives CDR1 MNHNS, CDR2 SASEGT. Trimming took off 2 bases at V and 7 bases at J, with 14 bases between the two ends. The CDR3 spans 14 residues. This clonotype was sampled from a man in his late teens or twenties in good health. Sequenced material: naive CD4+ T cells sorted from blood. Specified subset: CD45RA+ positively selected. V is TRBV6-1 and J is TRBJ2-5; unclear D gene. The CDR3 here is CASSEQPAMGTQYF. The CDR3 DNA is TGTGCCAGCAGTGAACAACCCGCAATGGGGACCCAGTACTTC.